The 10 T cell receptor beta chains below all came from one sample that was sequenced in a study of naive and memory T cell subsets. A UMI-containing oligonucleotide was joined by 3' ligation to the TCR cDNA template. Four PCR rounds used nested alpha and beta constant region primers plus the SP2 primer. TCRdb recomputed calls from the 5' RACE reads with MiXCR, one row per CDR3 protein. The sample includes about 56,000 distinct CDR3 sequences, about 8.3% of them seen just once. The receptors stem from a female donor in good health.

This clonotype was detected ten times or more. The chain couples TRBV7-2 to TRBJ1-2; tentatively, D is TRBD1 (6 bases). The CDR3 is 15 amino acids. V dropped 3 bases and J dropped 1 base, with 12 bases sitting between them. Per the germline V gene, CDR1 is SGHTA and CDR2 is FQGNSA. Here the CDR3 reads CASSFDWTDNYGYTF. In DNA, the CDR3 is TGTGCCAGCAGCTTCGACTGGACAGATAACTATGGCTACACCTTC. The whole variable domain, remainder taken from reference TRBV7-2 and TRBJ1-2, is GAGVSQSPSNKVTEKGKDVELRCDPISGHTALYWYRQSLGQGLEFLIYFQGNSAPDKSGLPSDRFSAERTGGSVSTLTIQRTQQEDSAVYLCASSFDWTDNYGYTFGSGTRLTVV.

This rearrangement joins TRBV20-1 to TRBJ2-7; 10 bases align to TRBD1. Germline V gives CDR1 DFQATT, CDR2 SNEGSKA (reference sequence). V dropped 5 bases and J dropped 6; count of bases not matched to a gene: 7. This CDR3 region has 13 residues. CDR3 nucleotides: TGCAGTGCTCCCCGACAGGGGGCGGTCGAGCAGTACTTC. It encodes CSAPRQGAVEQYF.

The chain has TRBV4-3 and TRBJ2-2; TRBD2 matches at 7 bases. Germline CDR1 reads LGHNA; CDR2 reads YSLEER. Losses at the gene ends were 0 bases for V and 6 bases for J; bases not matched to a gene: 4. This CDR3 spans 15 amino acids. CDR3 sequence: CASSQDGRGPGELFF. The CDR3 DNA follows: TGCGCCAGCAGCCAAGATGGGAGGGGCCCCGGGGAGCTGTTTTTT.

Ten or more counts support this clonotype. The DNA for the CDR3 is TGCAGCGGGCAGGGGGCTGCAACTAATGAAAAACTGTTTTTT. This codes for CSGQGAATNEKLFF. The chain uses TRBV29-1 and TRBJ1-4; 8 bases are shared with TRBD1. The CDR3 consists of 14 residues. Germline V CDR1 and CDR2: SQVTM, ANQGSEA. J lost 0 bases, V lost 7 bases, and 4 bases had no gene match.

CDR3 nucleotide sequence: TGTGCCAGCAGTTTGCGCGGAGGAGGTACTGAAGCTTTCTTT. Translating gives CASSLRGGGTEAFF. The V call is TRBV12-3 or TRBV12-4, the J call TRBJ1-1, with D unclear. V shed 3 bases and J shed 5 bases, with 13 bases lying between them. The CDR3 length is 14 residues.

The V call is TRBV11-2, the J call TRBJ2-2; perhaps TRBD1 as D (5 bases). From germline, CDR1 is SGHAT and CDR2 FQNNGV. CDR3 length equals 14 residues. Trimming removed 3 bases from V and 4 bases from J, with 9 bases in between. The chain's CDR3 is CASSFRRVTGELFF. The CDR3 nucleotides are TGTGCCAGCAGCTTCCGCAGGGTCACCGGGGAGCTGTTTTTT.

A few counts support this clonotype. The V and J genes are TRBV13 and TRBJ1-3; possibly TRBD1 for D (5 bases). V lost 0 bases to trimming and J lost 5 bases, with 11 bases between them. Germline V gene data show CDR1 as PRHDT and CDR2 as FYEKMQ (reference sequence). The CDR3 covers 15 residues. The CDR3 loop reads CASSLGTGRRNTIYF. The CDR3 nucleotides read TGTGCCAGCAGCTTAGGTACAGGACGGCGAAACACCATATATTTT.

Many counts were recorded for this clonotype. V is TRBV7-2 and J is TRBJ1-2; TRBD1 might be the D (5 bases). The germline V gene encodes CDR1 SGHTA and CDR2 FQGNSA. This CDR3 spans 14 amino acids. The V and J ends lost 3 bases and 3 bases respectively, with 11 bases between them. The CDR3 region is CASSFTQGDYGYTF. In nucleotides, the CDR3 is TGTGCCAGCAGCTTCACCCAGGGCGACTATGGCTACACCTTC.

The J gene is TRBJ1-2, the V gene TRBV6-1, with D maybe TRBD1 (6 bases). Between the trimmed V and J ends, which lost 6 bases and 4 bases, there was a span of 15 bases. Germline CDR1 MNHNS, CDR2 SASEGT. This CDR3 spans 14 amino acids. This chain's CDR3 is CASRLMGAVYGYTF. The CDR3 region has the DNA TGTGCCAGCAGGCTAATGGGGGCCGTCTATGGCTACACCTTC.

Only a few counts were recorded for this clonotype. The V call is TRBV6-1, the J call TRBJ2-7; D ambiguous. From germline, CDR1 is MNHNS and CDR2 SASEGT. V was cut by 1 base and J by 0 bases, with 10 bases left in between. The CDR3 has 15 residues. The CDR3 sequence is CASSEGGLTSYEQYF. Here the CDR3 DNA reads TGTGCCAGCAGTGAAGGGGGTCTTACCTCCTACGAGCAGTACTTC.